A selection of T cell receptor beta chains follows, all from one sample in a study of CD8 T cells in ankylosing spondylitis. TCRdb called the 5' RACE reads again in MiXCR, with one record for every CDR3 protein. Of about 250,000 distinct CDR3 sequences listed, around 8% are singletons. The sequenced sample consisted of blood, either unsorted or a sorted T cell fraction (not recorded which). The receptors stem from a female donor with ankylosing spondylitis or in good health (not recorded which). CDR3s include the opening cysteine and the closing phenylalanine or tryptophan. A D gene is named only where the DNA matches it firmly. Rows give clone size only sometimes, using once, few, many, or a class for an expanded clone.

d_call	j_call	v_call	cdr3_length	clone_size	cdr3_aa	cdr3_nt
TRBD1	TRBJ1-5	TRBV20-1	15	.	CSARRTGGTEQPQHF	TGCAGTGCTCGAAGGACAGGGGGCACAGAGCAGCCCCAGCATTTT
.	TRBJ2-7	TRBV7-8	14	.	CASSPLNGDYEQYF	TGTGCCAGCAGCCCCTTGAATGGGGACTACGAGCAGTACTTC
.	TRBJ1-4	TRBV11-2	12	many	CASSRDSGKLFF	TGTGCCAGCAGTCGAGACAGCGGAAAACTGTTTTTT
.	TRBJ1-3	TRBV7-9	10	many	CASSLNTIYF	TGTGCCAGCAGCCTAAACACCATATATTTT
.	TRBJ2-6	TRBV7-9	15	.	CVSSPRGSGANVLTF	TGTGTCAGCAGCCCAAGAGGGTCTGGGGCCAACGTCCTGACTTTC
.	TRBJ1-1	TRBV6-5	13	.	CASSSTGLQGAFF	TGTGCCAGCAGTTCCACCGGGCTCCAGGGAGCTTTCTTT
.	TRBJ1-1	TRBV5-5	11	many	CASTGSTEAFF	TGTGCCAGCACCGGATCCACTGAAGCTTTCTTT
.	TRBJ1-5	TRBV30	14	many	CAWIKGGAVRPQHF	TGTGCCTGGATTAAGGGGGGGGCTGTGAGGCCCCAGCATTTT
.	TRBJ1-1	TRBV5-5	13	many	CASSLGPLNEAFF	TGTGCCAGCAGCTTGGGACCCCTCAATGAAGCTTTCTTT
TRBD1	TRBJ1-5	TRBV24-1	17	many	CATSDHRQGGNNQPQHF	TGTGCCACCAGTGACCACCGACAGGGTGGAAACAATCAGCCCCAGCATTTT
TRBD2	TRBJ2-1	TRBV27	15	many	CASSSGLAGGLKQFF	TGTGCCAGCAGTTCAGGACTAGCGGGAGGGTTAAAGCAGTTCTTC
.	TRBJ2-7	TRBV5-4	13	many	CASSLGVSYEQYF	TGTGCCAGCAGCTTAGGGGTCTCCTACGAGCAGTACTTC
TRBD1	TRBJ2-3	TRBV15	14	many	CATSKGTGVDTQYF	TGTGCCACCAGCAAGGGGACAGGGGTTGATACGCAGTATTTT
.	TRBJ2-6	TRBV4-2	19	few	CASSHDGGGRVNGANVLTF	TGTGCCAGCAGCCACGATGGGGGGGGGCGAGTAAATGGGGCCAACGTCCTGACTTTC
.	TRBJ2-7	TRBV29-1	12	many	CSVEERVGEQYF	TGCAGCGTTGAAGAAAGAGTCGGCGAGCAGTACTTC
TRBD2	TRBJ2-2	TRBV5-4	17	many	CASSLSSESGRQRKLFF	TGTGCCAGCAGCTTGTCGTCGGAAAGCGGGAGGCAAAGGAAGCTGTTTTTT
TRBD2	TRBJ2-5	TRBV10-3	14	.	CAIWLAGSQETQYF	TGTGCCATCTGGCTAGCGGGATCCCAAGAGACCCAGTACTTC
.	TRBJ2-3	TRBV20-1	17	many	CSAPPRGGAASTDTQYF	TGCAGTGCTCCACCCCGAGGGGGGGCGGCTAGCACAGATACGCAGTATTTT
.	TRBJ1-2	TRBV6-1	12	many	CASSTPTLSYTF	TGTGCCAGCAGTACCCCTACATTGAGCTACACCTTC
.	TRBJ2-3	TRBV5-1	15	.	CASTQTEGSTDTQYF	TGCGCCAGCACCCAAACTGAGGGAAGCACAGATACGCAGTATTTT
.	TRBJ2-2	TRBV12-3/TRBV12-4	13	many	CASSRGITGELFF	TGTGCCAGCAGTCGGGGAATCACCGGGGAGCTGTTTTTT
.	TRBJ2-7	TRBV6-2/TRBV6-3	14	many	CASSYQQSRAEQYF	TGTGCCAGCAGTTACCAACAATCTAGGGCCGAGCAGTACTTC
TRBD2	TRBJ2-1	TRBV20-1	19	few	CSARDRFSGSLPPYNEQFF	TGCAGTGCTAGAGACAGGTTTAGCGGGAGTCTCCCACCCTACAATGAGCAGTTCTTC
.	TRBJ2-7	TRBV5-1	14	many	CASSLDRQTLEQYF	TGCGCCAGCAGCTTAGATCGACAGACCCTCGAGCAGTACTTC
.	TRBJ2-1	TRBV19	16	.	CASSIGGRASYNEQFF	TGTGCCAGTAGTATTGGGGGCAGGGCTTCCTACAATGAGCAGTTCTTC
TRBD2	TRBJ2-3	TRBV11-2	14	.	CASPAGGGRDTQYF	TGTGCCAGCCCAGCGGGAGGGGGCCGCGATACGCAGTATTTT
.	TRBJ2-3	TRBV29-1	13	many	CSVALEGTDTQYF	TGCAGCGTTGCCCTAGAGGGCACAGATACGCAGTATTTT
.	TRBJ1-4	TRBV7-9	13	few	CASRTTTNEKLFF	TGTGCCAGCCGGACTACAACTAATGAAAAACTGTTTTTT
.	TRBJ2-5	TRBV2	15	many	CASSQNLSGQETQYF	TGTGCCAGCAGCCAAAATCTCAGTGGTCAAGAGACCCAGTACTTC
TRBD1	TRBJ2-3	TRBV30	15	.	CAWSLRDRGTDTQYF	TGTGCCTGGTCCCTGAGGGACAGGGGCACAGATACGCAGTATTTT
.	TRBJ2-1	TRBV10-3	15	.	CAIRDPGLLYNEQFF	TGTGCCATCAGAGACCCGGGACTTCTTTACAATGAGCAGTTCTTC
TRBD2	TRBJ2-7	TRBV10-3	14	few	CAISRAGGPYEQYF	TGTGCCATCAGCAGAGCGGGAGGACCCTACGAGCAGTACTTC
.	TRBJ2-1	TRBV24-1	13	.	CATRAGQSNEQFF	TGTGCCACCCGGGCCGGACAGTCAAATGAGCAGTTCTTC
.	TRBJ1-1	TRBV20-1	14	many	CSARLRGGNTEAFF	TGCAGTGCTAGGCTTAGGGGGGGGAACACTGAAGCTTTCTTT
.	TRBJ2-2	TRBV5-6	16	many	CASQQATYANTGELFF	TGTGCCAGCCAACAAGCCACCTACGCGAACACCGGGGAGCTGTTTTTT
.	TRBJ2-5	TRBV4-1	13	many	CASSQAQGETQYF	TGCGCCAGCAGCCAAGCCCAGGGGGAGACCCAGTACTTC
TRBD2	TRBJ2-2	TRBV5-1	15	many	CASTFRGANTGELFF	TGCGCCAGCACCTTTCGGGGGGCGAACACCGGGGAGCTGTTTTTT
.	TRBJ2-2	TRBV12-3/TRBV12-4	15	many	CASSSRQAPAGELFF	TGTGCCAGCAGCTCCCGACAGGCTCCGGCCGGGGAGCTGTTTTTT